This T cell receptor (beta chain) came from a study of Ad26.COV2.S vaccination and SARS-CoV-2 variants. This clone came up a few times. Antigen specificity is unknown. Treatment here: some 20 received Ad26.COV2.S at low or high dose, single or two shots; 5 received placebo; per-sample allocation not given. Day 63 after the first injection of vaccine or placebo was the sampling time. Findings and caveats of the study: Vaccinees and placebo recipients showed similar non-spike TCR breadth.

The protocol was immunoSEQ multiplex PCR, while the TCRdb copy is restricted to in-frame clones and leaves out a portion. The sample holds about 350,000 clones, roughly 91% seen once. Germline-derived CDR1 and CDR2 are SQVTM and ANQGSEA. V lost 0 bases and J 2 bases, leaving 9 bases between the germline ends. This CDR3 region has 14 residues. The V call is TRBV29-1, the J call TRBJ2-3; D is unclear. The clonotype originates from a person between 18 and 65 years old who received the Ad26.COV2.S COVID-19 vaccine or a placebo. This material consisted of peripheral blood, taken in a trial of Ad26.COV2.S vaccine versus placebo. The CDR3 DNA is TGCAGCGTTGAAGATTGGGCTGCCACAGATACGCAGTATTTT. The encoded protein is CSVEDWAATDTQYF.